Listed below are T cell receptor beta chains from one sample, sequenced in a study of blood T cell repertoires in COVID-19. Using immunoSEQ multiplex PCR, the repertoire was profiled, and TCRdb retains in-frame clones only, with some absent. This table has about 43,000 clones, 87% appearing once. The material sequenced was peripheral blood. These receptors all stem from a man aged 55 to 70 with active COVID-19. Each CDR3 is given with its conserved first and last residue. D genes are given only for firm matches. Expanded clones get a size class; other rows say once, few or many, or leave the size out.

TGCGCCAGCAGCCCCGGGACATTGTCCTCCTACGAGCAGTACTTC	CASSPGTLSSYEQYF	TRBV5-1	NA	15	TRBJ2-7	NA
TGTGCCAGTAGTATGGGCGTAAACTATGGCTACACCTTC	CASSMGVNYGYTF	TRBV19	once	13	TRBJ1-2	NA
TGCGCCAGCAGCGCAGACTCAACTAATGAAAAACTGTTTTTT	CASSADSTNEKLFF	TRBV5-1	NA	14	TRBJ1-4	NA
TGTGCCAGCAGCTTAGAGACAGGGGAGGGGTCACCCCTCCACTTT	CASSLETGEGSPLHF	TRBV7-6	NA	15	TRBJ1-6	TRBD1
TGTGCCAGCAGTTTCCAGGGTAACTATGGCTACACCTTC	CASSFQGNYGYTF	TRBV6-6	few	13	TRBJ1-2	NA
TGCGCCAGCAGCCAATTAATGGAGGACACCGGGGAGCTGTTTTTT	CASSQLMEDTGELFF	TRBV4-1	NA	15	TRBJ2-2	NA
TGTGCCAGCAGCTTACAACAGGGCTACGAGCAGTACTTC	CASSLQQGYEQYF	TRBV7-2	NA	13	TRBJ2-7	NA
TGTGCCAGCAGTTACTCCCGGGAGAGAAATGAGCAGTTCTTC	CASSYSRERNEQFF	TRBV6-5	once	14	TRBJ2-1	NA
TGTGCCAGCAGCCAGGACAGGGACTCCTATAATTCACCCCTCCACTTT	CASSQDRDSYNSPLHF	TRBV5-4	NA	16	TRBJ1-6	TRBD1
TGTGCCATCAGTGGGTCCGAGGGGAACACTGAAGCTTTCTTT	CAISGSEGNTEAFF	TRBV10-3	NA	14	TRBJ1-1	NA
TGTGCCAGCAGCTCAGAACCGACACCTCAGCCCCAGCATTTT	CASSSEPTPQPQHF	TRBV7-2	NA	14	TRBJ1-5	NA
TGCAGCGTTGTTCTAGCGGGGGGGATGGAGACCCAGTACTTC	CSVVLAGGMETQYF	TRBV29-1	NA	14	TRBJ2-5	TRBD2
TGCGCCAGCAGCCAGGCTACGGGGACTCGGCCAGATACGCAGTATTTT	CASSQATGTRPDTQYF	TRBV4-3	NA	16	TRBJ2-3	NA
TGTGCCAGCAGCCTTCACTGGGACAGGCCCAATCAGCCCCAGCATTTT	CASSLHWDRPNQPQHF	TRBV5-4	NA	16	TRBJ1-5	TRBD1
TGCGCCAGCAGCCAAACCCCGGGACAGAACTACAATGAGCAGTTCTTC	CASSQTPGQNYNEQFF	TRBV4-1	NA	16	TRBJ2-1	TRBD1
TGTGCCAGCAGTGAAGTGGGCCAGGGGTGGGGGGAGCAGTACTTC	CASSEVGQGWGEQYF	TRBV6-1	NA	15	TRBJ2-7	NA
TGCAGTGCTCGACTCTACGAGCAGTACTTC	CSARLYEQYF	TRBV20-1	once	10	TRBJ2-7	NA
TGTGCCAGCAGATCTCAGGGGGCGCGAGGAAACACCATATATTTT	CASRSQGARGNTIYF	TRBV27	NA	15	TRBJ1-3	TRBD1
TGTGCCAGCAGCTCCCCCGGGACAGGGGGCAGGAATGAGCAGTTCTTC	CASSSPGTGGRNEQFF	TRBV11-3	NA	16	TRBJ2-1	TRBD1
TGTGCCAGCAGCCAAGAAGGCGGGGGGGCCGCAGATACGCAGTATTTT	CASSQEGGGAADTQYF	TRBV4-2	NA	16	TRBJ2-3	TRBD2
TGTGCCAGCAGCTTACCAGGGCCCACTGAAGCTTTCTTT	CASSLPGPTEAFF	TRBV7-9	NA	13	TRBJ1-1	NA
TGTGCCAGCAGCCGGAGCGGGGGGGCTGGCAATGAGCAGTTCTTC	CASSRSGGAGNEQFF	TRBV7-9	NA	15	TRBJ2-1	TRBD2
TGTGCCAGCAGCCAAGATCCCGGGACAGGGGGAGAAAACACCATATATTTT	CASSQDPGTGGENTIYF	TRBV4-2	NA	17	TRBJ1-3	TRBD1
TGTGCCAGCAGCACCGGACAGGGGATGACCGGGGAGCTGTTTTTT	CASSTGQGMTGELFF	TRBV5-5	NA	15	TRBJ2-2	TRBD1
TGTGCCACCAGTGATAGCGGGGGGCCGTCCGGGGAGCTGTTTTTT	CATSDSGGPSGELFF	TRBV24-1	NA	15	TRBJ2-2	TRBD2
TGTGCCAGCAGCTTAGTAGGACACCTGGGTGGGGAGACCCAGTACTTC	CASSLVGHLGGETQYF	TRBV11-2	NA	16	TRBJ2-5	NA
TGCGCCAGCAGTTCCGAGTATAATGCGAACACCGGGGAGCTGTTTTTT	CASSSEYNANTGELFF	TRBV5-1	NA	16	TRBJ2-2	NA
TGTGCCAGCAGCTTTAGCGCGGGGGGGCTGGGGAATGAGCAGTTCTTC	CASSFSAGGLGNEQFF	TRBV7-6	NA	16	TRBJ2-1	TRBD2
TGCGCCAGCAGAGATGGGACAGGGGCCTACGAGCAGTACTTC	CASRDGTGAYEQYF	TRBV10-2	NA	14	TRBJ2-7	TRBD1
TGTGCCAGCAGTCTTGGGACAGCCCCTACCAATGAGCAGTTCTTC	CASSLGTAPTNEQFF	TRBV2	NA	15	TRBJ2-1	TRBD1
TGTGCCAGCAGTGAATACGGGGGGGGCCGTTCCTACAATGAGCAGTTCTTC	CASSEYGGGRSYNEQFF	TRBV6-1	NA	17	TRBJ2-1	TRBD2
TGTGCCAGCAGCCGGGAAGGGTACCAAGAGACCCAGTACTTC	CASSREGYQETQYF	TRBV28	NA	14	TRBJ2-5	NA
TGTGCCAGTAGTCCAGACAGTCACCCCTACAATGAGCAGTTCTTC	CASSPDSHPYNEQFF	TRBV19	NA	15	TRBJ2-1	NA
TGTGCCAGTAGTGCCAGTACGGGGGGGCCTTCTAGCACAGATACGCAGTATTTT	CASSASTGGPSSTDTQYF	TRBV19	NA	18	TRBJ2-3	TRBD2
TGTGCCTGGAGTCACGGGGGAGAGCAGTACTTC	CAWSHGGEQYF	TRBV30	NA	11	TRBJ2-7	NA
TGTGCCAGCAGTCCGGGAGTGGGTAATGAAAAACTGTTTTTT	CASSPGVGNEKLFF	TRBV2	NA	14	TRBJ1-4	NA
TGTGCCACCAGCAGAGCCGGGACAGCTCAAGAGACCCAGTACTTC	CATSRAGTAQETQYF	TRBV15	NA	15	TRBJ2-5	TRBD1
TGTGCCAGCAGGACGGGGTTCGATCAGCCCCAGCATTTT	CASRTGFDQPQHF	TRBV28	NA	13	TRBJ1-5	NA
TGTGCCAGCAGCGCCGGGACACCGAACACTGAAGCTTTCTTT	CASSAGTPNTEAFF	TRBV2	NA	14	TRBJ1-1	NA
TGCGCCAGCAGCCTCTCCTCGCTACCCTACAATGAGCAGTTCTTC	CASSLSSLPYNEQFF	TRBV4-1	NA	15	TRBJ2-1	NA
TGTGCCAGCAGCTACCAAACAGGGTTGGGAAACACCATATATTTT	CASSYQTGLGNTIYF	TRBV5-6	NA	15	TRBJ1-3	NA
TGTGCCACCAGTGATTTGCAATATGGCTACACCTTC	CATSDLQYGYTF	TRBV24-1	once	12	TRBJ1-2	NA
TGCGCCAGCAGCTTGGAGGGGGCAGACACTGAAGCTTTCTTT	CASSLEGADTEAFF	TRBV5-1	NA	14	TRBJ1-1	TRBD1
TGTGCCAGCAGTATACAGGAAAACTCCTATAATTCACCCCTCCACTTT	CASSIQENSYNSPLHF	TRBV27	NA	16	TRBJ1-6	NA
TGTGCCAGCAGCTCGGGACACCGCACAGATACGCAGTATTTT	CASSSGHRTDTQYF	TRBV7-9	NA	14	TRBJ2-3	NA
TGTGCCAGCAGCTTATCTACCTCCTACAATGAGCAGTTCTTC	CASSLSTSYNEQFF	TRBV7-9	NA	14	TRBJ2-1	NA
TGTGCCAGCAGCCCCGGGACAGGGGCTAACTATGGCTACACCTTC	CASSPGTGANYGYTF	TRBV6-4	once	15	TRBJ1-2	TRBD1
TGCGCCAGCAGCTGGCCCCAAGAGACCCAGTACTTC	CASSWPQETQYF	TRBV5-1	NA	12	TRBJ2-5	NA